Listed here is a single TCR beta chain. No antigen is known for it. One base away there is no much larger clone; base qualities are not given. Library prep was done by 5' RACE. Sequencing was carried out with an Illumina HiSeq 2500. A second PCR of about 6 to 11 cycles was performed with a sample-barcoded 5' primer and a J-beta primer mix. Each TCR beta cDNA molecule received a unique molecular identifier from a template-switch 5' adaptor carrying 12 random nucleotides. Each sample yielded at least 2.5 million CDR3-containing paired-end reads. All of the RNA was converted into first-strand cDNA using the Mint cDNA synthesis kit, with a TRBC-specific oligonucleotide serving as the primer. After uracil-DNA glycosylase treatment, a first 18-cycle PCR used universal primers M1SS and BC2_uni_R on all cDNA. The authors' analysis ran thus. Each sample was normalized by randomly selecting 1 million high-quality reads, each carrying a distinct molecular identifier. Instead of being binned into consensus sequences, reads that shared molecular identifiers were thrown out. MiTCR, with a Q25 quality threshold and the strictest error-elimination algorithm, was used for CDR3 identification, clonotype clustering and error correction. A nonparametric unseen species model with Euler transformation was used to estimate a lower bound on total TCR beta diversity. The raw public reads went through TCRdb reprocessing: fastp at Q25, MiXCR clone calling, in-frame beta chains kept. Here each entry gathers all rows of one CDR3 protein and keeps the most common genes and DNA. These V and J calls are TCRdb output, not the study's own analysis. This sample holds approximately 900,000 distinct CDR3 sequences; around 46% were observed only once. The ten most abundant clones make up over 10% of the sample.

This entry comes from a study of blood T cells in healthy people across ages (dated by TCRdb to 2014 to 2015). About the investigation overall: In model experiments, roughly one uniquely barcoded TCR beta cDNA molecule per two T cells was captured by template switching. To track age-related changes in TCR beta repertoire diversity, the study relied on deep sequencing normalized with unique cDNA molecular identifiers. The donors were divided into four age groups: young (average around 17 years), middle-aged (under 40), aged (about 60) and long-lived (nearly 85). For two donors (one aged 18 to 29 and one aged 80 or older), the study analyzed two additional independent replicas of 1 million unique cDNA reads from the same blood draw. To avoid experimental bias, donors of different ages were spread randomly across the sequencing lanes.

Systemically healthy Caucasian individuals from Russia, some 36 in total and aged about 6 to 90 years, were included as donors. Each donor gave ten milliliters of peripheral blood, collected into EDTA-treated Vacutainer tubes. Ficoll-Paque density-gradient centrifugation was used to isolate PBMCs, with at least 7 million obtained per sample. Total RNA was extracted from PBMCs with Trizol reagent, with at least 5.5 micrograms obtained per sample. For every donor, an aliquot of PBMCs went through flow cytometry to measure the percentages of naive CD45RAhigh/CD27high T cells. General conclusions and limits of the study: Estimates of total diversity from one million sequenced T cells were regarded as lower bounds and underestimates. Bulk unsorted PBMC profiling prevented conclusive comparison of naive and antigen-experienced compartments. Because the CMV infection status of the donors was unknown, age-related changes in expanded clonotypes may potentially have been confounded. The percentage of naive T cells measured by flow cytometry correlated strongly with observed TCR beta diversity. Compared with the aged group, the long-lived group had more naive CD4+ T cells, fewer expanded clones and increased TCR diversity, a pattern suggesting age selection. As age increased, observed TCR beta diversity per million T cells dropped in a roughly linear way, and a significant reduction was already evident by age roughly 36.

The germline V and J ends show losses of 4 bases and 6 bases respectively, and no gene match explains 6 bases of the junction. Reading from cysteine to phenylalanine, the CDR3 counts 15 amino acids. The sequence is cut down to CDR3 DNA, 45 bases in frame from base 1. CDR1 and CDR2 were assigned from the germline V gene as LGHNA and YNFKEQ. The sequence was obtained from a man aged 30 to 45 in good health. The sample was blood. The sequence joins TRBV4-2 to TRBJ2-7; 13 bases in between match TRBD2. The DNA is as follows: TGTGCCAGCAGCCGGAAACTAGCGGGGGGGCGCGAGCAGTACTTC. Translated, this gives CASSRKLAGGREQYF.